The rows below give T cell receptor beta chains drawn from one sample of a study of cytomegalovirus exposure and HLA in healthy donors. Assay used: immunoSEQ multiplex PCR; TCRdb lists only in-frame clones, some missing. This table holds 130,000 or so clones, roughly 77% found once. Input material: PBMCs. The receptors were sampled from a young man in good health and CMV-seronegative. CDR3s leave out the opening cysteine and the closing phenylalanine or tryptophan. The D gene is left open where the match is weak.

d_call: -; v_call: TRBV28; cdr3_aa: ASSLFTDSYGYT
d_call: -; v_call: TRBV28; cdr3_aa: ASRRGTSDSNQPQH
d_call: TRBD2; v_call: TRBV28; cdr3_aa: ASSPMRQRESKNEQF
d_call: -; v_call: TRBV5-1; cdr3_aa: ASSRGQPVQETQY
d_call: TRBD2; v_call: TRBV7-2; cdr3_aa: ASSLASGRGEQF
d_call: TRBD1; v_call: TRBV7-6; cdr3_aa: ASSRGQGANTEAF
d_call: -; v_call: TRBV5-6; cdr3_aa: ASSFYRFAGEQY
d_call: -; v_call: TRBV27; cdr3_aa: ASSFRPYQPQH
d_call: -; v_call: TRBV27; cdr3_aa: ASSLSGSSYNEQF
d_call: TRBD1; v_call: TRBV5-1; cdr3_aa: ASSERDRVSYNEQF
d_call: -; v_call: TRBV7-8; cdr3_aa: ASTPILQGNTEAF
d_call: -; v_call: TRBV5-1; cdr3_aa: ASSVSGGLYNEQF
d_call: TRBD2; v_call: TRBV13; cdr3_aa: ASSLALTSGGSTDTQY
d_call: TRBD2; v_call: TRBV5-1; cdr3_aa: ASSPVSSGGPGDTQY
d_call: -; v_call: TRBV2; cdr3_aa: ASSLAQTVEQY
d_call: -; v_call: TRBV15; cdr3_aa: ATSSSRLSQPQH
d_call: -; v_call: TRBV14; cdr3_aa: ASSQDLRRVDYGYT
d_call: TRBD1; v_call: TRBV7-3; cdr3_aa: ASSPPDRGHEQF
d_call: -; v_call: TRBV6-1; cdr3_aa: ASSDLTGTSGNTIY
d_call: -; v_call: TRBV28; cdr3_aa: ASSFRTRTNYGYT
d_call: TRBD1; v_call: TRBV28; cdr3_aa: ASRSQGDQPQH
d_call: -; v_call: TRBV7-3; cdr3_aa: ASSAQGPPGDTQY
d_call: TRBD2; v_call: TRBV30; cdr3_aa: AWSVRTSGSIADTQY